This T cell receptor beta chain was captured by sequencing in a study of T-cell reconstitution after alpha-beta-depleted transplantation in children. Regarding the study as a whole: Where some patients showed high TCRbeta diversity at day 60, it came from recipient T cells and thymic progenitors that had survived.

Comment on this clonotype: Its matching antigen is unknown.

During its preparation, the TCRbeta library received unique molecular identifiers. TCRdb analysed the PCR reads with MiXCR anew, one entry per CDR3 protein. The table has hundreds of thousands of distinct CDR3 sequences, over 10% seen once. Germline V gene lookup returns CDR1 SGHRS and CDR2 YFSETQ. This CDR3 is 13 amino acids long. V shed 4 bases, J shed 6 bases, and the junction held 2 bases outside the gene matches. The sequence was collected from a male patient between 10 and 17 years old who had a stem cell transplant for acute myeloid leukemia, so the T cells may come from the graft donor. The sample was PBMCs, mostly from graft donor cells, taken 360 days after TCRalphabeta/CD19-depleted stem cell transplant. This chain connects TRBV5-1 to TRBJ2-2; 8 bases are shared with TRBD1. In DNA, the CDR3 is TGCGCCAGCAGCGACAGGGGTTCCGGGGAGCTGTTTTTT. Protein product: CASSDRGSGELFF.